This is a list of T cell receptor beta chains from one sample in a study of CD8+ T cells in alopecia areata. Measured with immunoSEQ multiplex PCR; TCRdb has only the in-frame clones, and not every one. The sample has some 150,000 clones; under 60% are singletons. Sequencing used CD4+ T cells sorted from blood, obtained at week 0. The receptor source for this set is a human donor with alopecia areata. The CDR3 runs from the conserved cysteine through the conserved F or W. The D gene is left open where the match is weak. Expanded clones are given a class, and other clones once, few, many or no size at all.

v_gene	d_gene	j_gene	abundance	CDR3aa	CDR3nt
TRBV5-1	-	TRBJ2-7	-	CASSLSSSSYYEQYF	TGCGCCAGCAGCTTGTCGTCTAGCTCATACTACGAGCAGTACTTC
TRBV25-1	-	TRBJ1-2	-	CASSEFGGRDGYTF	TGTGCCAGCAGTGAATTTGGGGGTAGGGATGGCTACACCTTC
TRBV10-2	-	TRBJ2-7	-	CASSEDISYEQYF	TGCGCCAGCAGTGAAGACATTTCCTACGAGCAGTACTTC
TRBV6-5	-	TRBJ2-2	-	CASSYQVTTGELFF	TGTGCCAGCAGTTACCAGGTTACCACCGGGGAGCTGTTTTTT
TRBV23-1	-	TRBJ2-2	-	CASSQSRQVELIANTGELFF	TGCGCCAGCAGTCAATCGAGACAGGTTGAGCTAATCGCGAACACCGGGGAGCTGTTTTTT
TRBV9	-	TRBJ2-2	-	CASSGDLNTGELFF	TGTGCCAGCAGCGGGGACCTCAACACCGGGGAGCTGTTTTTT
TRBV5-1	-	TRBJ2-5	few	CASSFDQETQYF	TGCGCCAGCAGCTTCGACCAAGAGACCCAGTACTTC
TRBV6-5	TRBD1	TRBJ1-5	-	CASSSGQENQPQHF	TGTGCCAGCAGTTCGGGACAGGAAAATCAGCCCCAGCATTTT
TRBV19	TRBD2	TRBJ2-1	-	CASSIVGSGASGEQFF	TGTGCCAGTAGTATAGTAGGTAGCGGGGCTTCTGGTGAGCAGTTCTTC
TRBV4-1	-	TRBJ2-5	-	CASSPQGLNQETQYF	TGCGCCAGCAGCCCACAGGGACTGAACCAAGAGACCCAGTACTTC
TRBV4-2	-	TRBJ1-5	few	CASSQVLRGKGNQPQHF	TGTGCCAGCAGCCAAGTGTTGCGGGGAAAGGGCAATCAGCCCCAGCATTTT
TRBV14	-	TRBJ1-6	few	CASSQVGGAVISPLHF	TGTGCCAGCAGCCAAGTAGGAGGGGCGGTAATTTCACCCCTCCACTTT
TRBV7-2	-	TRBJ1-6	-	CASSLVDPLNSPLHF	TGTGCCAGCAGCCTAGTTGATCCCCTTAATTCACCCCTCCACTTT
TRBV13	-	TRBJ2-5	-	CASTLGGPGETQYF	TGTGCCAGCACCCTGGGAGGTCCGGGAGAGACCCAGTACTTC
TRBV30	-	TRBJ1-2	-	CAWGDTYYGYTF	TGTGCCTGGGGCGACACCTACTATGGCTACACCTTC
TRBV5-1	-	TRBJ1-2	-	CASSVTGDANYGYTF	TGCGCCAGCAGCGTTACGGGAGACGCTAACTATGGCTACACCTTC
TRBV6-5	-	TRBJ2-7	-	CATRTALYEQYF	TGTGCCACCCGAACGGCACTCTACGAGCAGTACTTC
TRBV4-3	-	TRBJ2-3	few	CASSQELAGADTQYF	TGCGCCAGCAGCCAAGAGTTGGCGGGGGCTGATACGCAGTATTTT
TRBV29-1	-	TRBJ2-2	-	CSVSLGSTNTGELFF	TGCAGCGTTTCTCTAGGGAGCACTAACACCGGGGAGCTGTTTTTT
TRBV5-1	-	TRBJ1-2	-	CASRVGSTSNYGYTF	TGCGCCAGCAGAGTGGGGTCTACCTCTAACTATGGCTACACCTTC
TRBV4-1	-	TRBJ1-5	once	CASSQSRGSPSSNQPQHF	TGCGCCAGCAGCCAATCCCGGGGGTCCCCTTCTAGCAATCAGCCCCAGCATTTT
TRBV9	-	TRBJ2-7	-	CASSNRATDYEQYF	TGTGCCAGCAGTAATCGGGCAACAGACTACGAGCAGTACTTC
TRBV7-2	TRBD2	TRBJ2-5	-	CASSSQGLAGETQYF	TGTGCCAGCAGCTCCCAGGGGCTAGCGGGGGAGACCCAGTACTTC
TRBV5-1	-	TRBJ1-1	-	CASSLQANTEAFF	TGCGCCAGCAGCTTACAGGCGAACACTGAAGCTTTCTTT
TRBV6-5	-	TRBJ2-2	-	CASRFYTGELFF	TGTGCCAGTAGATTTTACACCGGGGAGCTGTTTTTT
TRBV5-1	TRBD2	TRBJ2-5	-	CASSFAGGTQETQYF	TGCGCCAGCAGCTTCGCGGGAGGGACACAAGAGACCCAGTACTTC
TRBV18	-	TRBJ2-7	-	CASSVTDSFEQYF	TGTGCCAGCTCAGTGACAGACAGCTTCGAGCAGTACTTC
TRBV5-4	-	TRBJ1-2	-	CASSRVLSRGGNGYTF	TGTGCCAGCAGCCGGGTTTTAAGCCGAGGAGGGAATGGCTACACCTTC
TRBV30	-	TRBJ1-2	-	CAWFSAGLGYTF	TGTGCCTGGTTCTCAGCGGGCCTTGGCTACACCTTC
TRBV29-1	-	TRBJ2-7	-	CSTTKGANSYEQYF	TGCAGCACCACAAAGGGCGCCAACTCCTACGAGCAGTACTTC
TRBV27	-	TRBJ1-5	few	CASSLSGGGPNQPQHF	TGTGCCAGCAGTTTATCCGGGGGAGGGCCCAATCAGCCCCAGCATTTT
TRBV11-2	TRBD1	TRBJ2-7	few	CASSPRPGQGYEQYF	TGTGCCAGCAGCCCACGTCCGGGACAGGGTTACGAGCAGTACTTC
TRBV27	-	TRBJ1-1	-	CASSYDRVGTEAFF	TGTGCCAGCAGTTACGATCGGGTCGGCACTGAAGCTTTCTTT
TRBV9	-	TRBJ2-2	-	CASSVGSAWTGELFF	TGTGCCAGCAGCGTAGGGTCAGCATGGACCGGGGAGCTGTTTTTT
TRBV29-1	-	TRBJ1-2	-	CSATSGDYGYTF	TGCAGCGCAACCTCAGGGGACTATGGCTACACCTTC
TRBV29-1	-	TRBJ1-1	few	CSVIKWGQTEAFF	TGCAGCGTTATAAAGTGGGGCCAGACTGAAGCTTTCTTT
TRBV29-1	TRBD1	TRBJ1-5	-	CSVGTGGSNQPQHF	TGCAGCGTCGGGACAGGCGGGAGCAATCAGCCCCAGCATTTT